This TCR beta chain was recorded in a study of CD8+ T cells in alopecia areata. cDNA prepared by RNA extraction and subsequent reverse transcription served as the template for sequencing. Method: immunoSEQ multiplex PCR; TCRdb's copy keeps in-frame clones and lacks some. The sample includes about 64,000 clones, roughly 47% of them seen just once. This clone occurred a few times. Germline lookup yields CDR1 MNHEY and CDR2 SMNVEV (reference sequence). The CDR3 covers 14 residues. The ends were cut back, 4 bases at V and 2 bases at J, with 9 bases in the middle. The chain uses TRBV27 and TRBJ2-1; D not certain. The sample was NKG2D-low CD8+ T cells sorted from blood. The sequence came from a human donor with alopecia areata. The CDR3 nucleotides read TGTGCCAGCAGTTCCGGGTCAGCCTACAATGAGCAGTTCTTC. Its protein product is CASSSGSAYNEQFF.